Listed below are T cell receptor beta chains from one sample, sequenced in a study of OX40 agonist ivuxolimab in advanced cancers. TCRdb keeps only in-frame clones here, not all; method: immunoSEQ multiplex PCR. The sample has some 68,000 clones; about 86% are singletons. The sequencing used CD4+ or CD8+ T cells sorted from blood, collected in a trial of the OX40 agonist ivuxolimab. Receptors originate from an adult with an advanced solid tumor such as melanoma, head and neck, liver or kidney cancer. The CDR3 runs from the conserved cysteine through the conserved F or W. The D gene is left open where the match is weak. A clone size is listed for some rows: how often the clone was seen (once, few, many), or a class if it is expanded.

CDR3 DNA,CDR3 protein,J gene,V gene,clone size,D gene
TGTGCCAGCAGCTTAGTGGCAGGGCCTCAAGAGACCCAGTACTTC,CASSLVAGPQETQYF,TRBJ2-5,TRBV7-9,-,-
TGTGCCAGCAGCCAACTAGCGGGAGGAGTACAGCATACGCAGTATTTT,CASSQLAGGVQHTQYF,TRBJ2-3,TRBV4-2,-,TRBD2
TGCAGCGTTCGGACAGAGAATAGCAATCAGCCCCAGCATTTT,CSVRTENSNQPQHF,TRBJ1-5,TRBV29-1,-,-
TGTGCCAGCAGGGGCAACAACCAAGAGACCCAGTACTTC,CASRGNNQETQYF,TRBJ2-5,TRBV6-5,-,-
TGTGCCAGCAGCCTTAGCGGGGGAAACCTCAATGAGCAGTTCTTC,CASSLSGGNLNEQFF,TRBJ2-1,TRBV7-9,-,TRBD2
TGCGCCAGCAGCTCGGGACAGACGTATGGCTACACCTTC,CASSSGQTYGYTF,TRBJ1-2,TRBV5-1,-,TRBD1
TGTGCCAGCAGCCCGACAGGGGCGACTCAAGAGACCCAGTACTTC,CASSPTGATQETQYF,TRBJ2-5,TRBV5-4,-,TRBD1
TGTGCCAGCAGTTTCACTCGGACGCCAGGGGAAAAACTGTTTTTT,CASSFTRTPGEKLFF,TRBJ1-4,TRBV6-5,-,-
TGTGCCAGCAGCTTAACGAGGGGGCACAATGAGCAGTTCTTC,CASSLTRGHNEQFF,TRBJ2-1,TRBV7-3,-,TRBD1
TGTGCCAGCAGCATACAGGGGTCTGGAAACACCATATATTTT,CASSIQGSGNTIYF,TRBJ1-3,TRBV9,-,TRBD1
TGTGCCAGCAGGATGACTAGCGGGAGGGTTGAGACCCAGTACTTC,CASRMTSGRVETQYF,TRBJ2-5,TRBV2,-,TRBD2
TGTGCCAGCAGCTCCGGGACGGGCAATCAGCCCCAGCATTTT,CASSSGTGNQPQHF,TRBJ1-5,TRBV7-8,-,-
TGTGCCAGCAGACGTACCCCACAGGGGTTAGGGGCCAACGTCCTGACTTTC,CASRRTPQGLGANVLTF,TRBJ2-6,TRBV7-9,-,TRBD1
TGCGCCAGCAGTGAGTCGATTAGCGGGAGCGACTACGAGCAGTACTTC,CASSESISGSDYEQYF,TRBJ2-7,TRBV10-2,few,TRBD2
TGTGCCAGCAGCTACGTGCCGGAGTCCGAGCAGTACTTC,CASSYVPESEQYF,TRBJ2-7,TRBV7-2,-,-
TGCGCCAGCAGCGCCACCAGCCACGAGCAGTACTTC,CASSATSHEQYF,TRBJ2-7,TRBV5-1,-,-
TGTGCCAGTAGTAAGAAAACCACCTCACACACCGGGGAGCTGTTTTTT,CASSKKTTSHTGELFF,TRBJ2-2,TRBV19,-,-
TGTGCCAGCAGCTTGGGGACAGCGAACACTGAAGCTTTCTTT,CASSLGTANTEAFF,TRBJ1-1,TRBV7-8,-,TRBD1
TGTGCCAGCAGCGTCGGACAGGGGGTAGAGAATGAGCAGTTCTTC,CASSVGQGVENEQFF,TRBJ2-1,TRBV9,few,TRBD1
TGCGCCAGCAGCTTGGATTGGGGAAGAGTGCAGACCCAGTACTTC,CASSLDWGRVQTQYF,TRBJ2-5,TRBV5-1,-,-
TGTGCCAGCACACGGGGCGGGAGCGGCACCGGGGAGCTGTTTTTT,CASTRGGSGTGELFF,TRBJ2-2,TRBV7-7,-,TRBD2
TGTGCCAGCAGTTCGACAGGGAACACCGGGGAGCTGTTTTTT,CASSSTGNTGELFF,TRBJ2-2,TRBV28,-,-
TGCAGCGTTGAATGGGATACGCAGTATTTT,CSVEWDTQYF,TRBJ2-3,TRBV29-1,few,-
TGTGCCAGCACCCGGGACGGAGCCTACGAGCAGTACTTC,CASTRDGAYEQYF,TRBJ2-7,TRBV7-2,-,-
TGTGCCAGCAGCTTAACCGGGGCGATCACAGATACGCAGTATTTT,CASSLTGAITDTQYF,TRBJ2-3,TRBV7-2,-,-
TGTGCCAGTAGTCAGACAGGCACTTACGAGCAGTACTTC,CASSQTGTYEQYF,TRBJ2-7,TRBV19,-,-
TGTGCCAGCAGCCCGCCCGGACTAGCGGGACGCCAAGAGACCCAGTACTTC,CASSPPGLAGRQETQYF,TRBJ2-5,TRBV7-2,-,TRBD2
TGTGCCAGCTCACGCCCCGGGACACAATACGAGCAGTACTTC,CASSRPGTQYEQYF,TRBJ2-7,TRBV18,-,-
TGTGCCAGTAGATTTCGTCGGGACAGGGGGAAAGGGGGCACTGAAGCTTTCTTT,CASRFRRDRGKGGTEAFF,TRBJ1-1,TRBV19,-,TRBD1
TGTGCCAGCAGTTACGGGCTAGGAGTGGATACGCAGTATTTT,CASSYGLGVDTQYF,TRBJ2-3,TRBV6-6,-,-
TGTGCCTGGACAGGGACTACCACCGGGGAGCTGTTTTTT,CAWTGTTTGELFF,TRBJ2-2,TRBV30,-,TRBD2